This T cell receptor (beta chain) was found in a study of T cells after yellow fever vaccination. Overall study: Any fraction with a low cell number was prepared using SMART-Seq v4 Ultra Low Input. General study results and limits: The secondary response showed a weaker magnitude and a faster peak, day 5 versus 15.

Template switching by 5'RACE produced TCR cDNA, adding a universal primer site and UMIs. From the 5' RACE reads, TCRdb called clonotypes with MiXCR, one entry per CDR3 protein. Of hundreds of thousands of distinct CDR3 sequences in the sample, roughly 8.7% are singletons; the top ten hold around 17%. There are a few counts of this clonotype. Its antigen is still unknown. The CDR3 length is 13 residues. Germline values: CDR1 LGHDT, CDR2 YNNKEL (reference sequence). V lost 6 bases and J lost 6; bases outside the gene matches: 6. This sequence joins TRBV3-1 and TRBJ2-3, with TRBD1 matching over 7 bases. The source is a man in his late teens or twenties who received the YFV17D yellow fever vaccine. The source material was PBMCs, sampled on the day of the first yellow fever vaccination. The CDR3 DNA sequence: TGTGCCAGCAGTCGACAGGGTGGGGATACGCAGTATTTT. This translates into CASSRQGGDTQYF.